This passage covers 13 T cell receptor beta chains from one sample sequenced in a study of cytomegalovirus exposure and HLA in healthy donors. In the PCR, 60 Vbeta and 13 Jbeta primers were used. Clones were sequenced by immunoSEQ multiplex PCR, and TCRdb holds only the in-frame ones, with some missing. The profile shows around 130,000 clones, 65% to 85% of them singletons. Sequencing input: PBMCs. The receptors derive from a boy younger than 18 in good health and CMV-seronegative.

This clone was counted a few times. This chain uses TRBV7-8 with TRBJ2-4, with a tentative D call TRBD2 (6 bases). Per the germline V gene, CDR1 is SGHVS and CDR2 is FQNEAQ. The length of the CDR3 is 16 residues. V was pared by 1 base and J by 7 bases, with 17 bases between. CDR3 coding DNA: TGTGCCAGCAGCTTAGGGGGGGATCAGCCAAGGAACATTCAGTACTTC. It codes for CASSLGGDQPRNIQYF.

The chain uses TRBV13 and TRBJ2-3, with 10 bases matching TRBD2. CDR3 length: 16 amino acids. V was pared by 0 bases and J by 3 bases, with 3 bases of the junction left unmatched. CDR1 is PRHDT and CDR2 is FYEKMQ in the germline V gene (reference sequence). CDR3 DNA: TGTGCCAGCAGCTTAGGTCTAGCGGGAGTTACAGATACGCAGTATTTT. Translating gives CASSLGLAGVTDTQYF.

The CDR3 nucleotides are TGTGCCAGCAGCATCAGAACAGGGGCAGAAGCTTTCTTT. This translates into CASSIRTGAEAFF. This chain joins TRBV5-6 and TRBJ1-1; TRBD1 agrees at 7 bases. The V gene's germline CDR1 is SGHDT and CDR2 YYEEEE. The CDR3 is made up of 13 amino acids. Germline trimming cut 4 bases from V and 8 bases from J; bases unmatched to any gene: 8.

The chain joins TRBV6-1 to TRBJ1-4; 8 bases are shared with TRBD1. J lost 5 bases, V lost 5 bases, and 4 bases had no gene match. Germline CDR1 and CDR2: MNHNS and SASEGT. This CDR3 spans 14 amino acids. In nucleotides, the CDR3 is TGTGCCAGCAGTAACCGACAGGGGAATGAAAAACTGTTTTTT. Its protein is CASSNRQGNEKLFF.

This clone was seen a handful of times. The chain is built from TRBV29-1 and TRBJ1-1, with D hard to call. This CDR3 is built from 12 residues. The V gene's germline CDR1 is SQVTM and CDR2 ANQGSEA. Deletions cut 5 bases from V and 1 base from J, with 8 bases between. The CDR3 nucleotides read TGCAGCGTTCATCGACAGAACACTGAAGCTTTCTTT. It is translated as CSVHRQNTEAFF.

The J gene is TRBJ1-2, the V gene TRBV6-1; perhaps TRBD1 as D (6 bases). This CDR3 contains 15 residues. Trimming removed 1 base from V and 3 bases from J, with 12 bases in between. The germline CDR1 and CDR2 sequences are MNHNS and SASEGT. CDR3 coding DNA: TGTGCCAGCAGTGAAGATGGGGGCAGCCACTATGGCTACACCTTC. Encoded protein: CASSEDGGSHYGYTF.

The gene calls are TRBV7-9 and TRBJ2-2, with D possibly TRBD1 on 6 matching bases. This CDR3 is 16 amino acids long. Germline V lookup: CDR1 SEHNR, CDR2 FQNEAQ (reference sequence). V lost 1 base, J lost 6 bases, and 15 bases lay in between. CDR3 in amino acids: CASSLVGGVNPGELFF. The CDR3 DNA reads TGTGCCAGCAGCTTAGTAGGGGGAGTTAACCCCGGGGAGCTGTTTTTT.

In nucleotides, the CDR3 is TGTGCCAGCAGCCCCCCAGGGTCTAGAGGAAACACCATATATTTT. It is translated as CASSPPGSRGNTIYF. This sequence joins TRBV4-2 and TRBJ1-3; D possibly corresponds to TRBD1 (5 bases). V shed 4 bases and J shed 4 bases, with 14 bases lying between them. The CDR3 consists of 15 residues. Looked up from germline, CDR1 is LGHNA and CDR2 is YNFKEQ.

The V and J genes are TRBV6-1 and TRBJ2-3; 13 nucleotides agree with TRBD2. Germline loops: CDR1 MNHNS, CDR2 SASEGT. CDR3 length equals 15 residues. With V trimmed by 5 bases and J by 3 bases, 2 bases remained unmatched. This chain's CDR3 is CASSQLAGGTDTQYF. CDR3 nucleotide sequence: TGTGCCAGCAGTCAACTAGCGGGAGGGACAGATACGCAGTATTTT.

In DNA, the CDR3 is TGTGCCATGGACAGATTGGGCGAGCAGTACTTC. Translation gives CAMDRLGEQYF. V usage is TRBV30 and J usage is TRBJ2-7; D might be TRBD1 (6 bases). Germline loops: CDR1 GTSNPN, CDR2 SVGIG (reference sequence). This CDR3 region has 11 residues. Deletions cut 8 bases from V and 6 bases from J, with 14 bases between.

The chain uses TRBV6-5 and TRBJ2-7, with TRBD1 matching 9 bases. Germline values: CDR1 MNHEY, CDR2 SVGAGI. V shed 6 bases and J 2 bases; nucleotides not matched to a gene: 5. The CDR3 contains 14 residues. Here the CDR3 reads CASSRQGETYEQYF. CDR3 in DNA: TGTGCCAGCAGCCGACAGGGGGAAACCTACGAGCAGTACTTC.

This clone turned up a few times. The rearrangement joins TRBV5-1 to TRBJ1-1; TRBD1 matches 7 bases. Per the germline V gene, CDR1 is SGHRS and CDR2 is YFSETQ. The CDR3 covers 17 residues. Trimming took 0 bases from V and 5 from J; bases not matched to a gene: 13. The chain's CDR3 is CASSLGPLRQGNTEAFF. The CDR3 DNA reads TGCGCCAGCAGCTTGGGCCCTTTGAGACAGGGCAATACTGAAGCTTTCTTT.

Of note for this clone: An end of the junction does not agree with germline; a read error may underlie this. The gene calls are TRBV27 and TRBJ2-7; 8 positions agree with TRBD2. From germline, CDR1 is MNHEY and CDR2 SMNVEV (reference sequence). The CDR3 consists of 15 residues. The CDR3 DNA sequence: TGTGCCAGCGGAAATAGCGGGAACGGGGTCGGCGAGCAATACTTC. Translated, it gives CASGNSGNGVGEQYF.